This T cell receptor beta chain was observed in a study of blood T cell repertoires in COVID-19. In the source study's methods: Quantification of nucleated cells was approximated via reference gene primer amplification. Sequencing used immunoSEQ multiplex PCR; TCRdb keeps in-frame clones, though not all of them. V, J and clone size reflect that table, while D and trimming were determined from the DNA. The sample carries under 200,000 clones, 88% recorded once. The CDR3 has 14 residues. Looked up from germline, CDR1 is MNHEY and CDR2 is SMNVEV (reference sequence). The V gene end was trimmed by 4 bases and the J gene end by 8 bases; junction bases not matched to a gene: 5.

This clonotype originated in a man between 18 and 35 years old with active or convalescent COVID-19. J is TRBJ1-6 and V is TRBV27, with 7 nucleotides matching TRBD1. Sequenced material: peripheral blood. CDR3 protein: CASSSQGVDSPLHF. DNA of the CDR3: TGTGCCAGCAGTTCGCAGGGGGTGGATTCACCCCTCCACTTT.